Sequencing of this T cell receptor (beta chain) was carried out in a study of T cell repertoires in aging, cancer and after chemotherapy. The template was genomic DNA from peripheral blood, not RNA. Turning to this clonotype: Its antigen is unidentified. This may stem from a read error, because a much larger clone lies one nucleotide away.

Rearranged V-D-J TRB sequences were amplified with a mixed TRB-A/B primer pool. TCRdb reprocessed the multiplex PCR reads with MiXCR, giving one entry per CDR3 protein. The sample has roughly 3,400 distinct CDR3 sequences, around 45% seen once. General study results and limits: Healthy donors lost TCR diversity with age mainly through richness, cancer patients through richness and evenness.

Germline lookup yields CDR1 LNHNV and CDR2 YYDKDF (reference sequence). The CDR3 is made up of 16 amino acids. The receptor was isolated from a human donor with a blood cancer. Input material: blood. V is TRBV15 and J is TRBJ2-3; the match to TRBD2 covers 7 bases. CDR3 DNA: TGTGTCACCAGCAGAGGGGCTAGCGGTAGCACAGATACGCAGTATTTT. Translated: CVTSRGASGSTDTQYF.